This TCR beta chain was captured in a study of beta chain features in type 1 diabetes (dated by TCRdb to 2016 to 2019). Broadly, across the study: No differences in mean age, gender distribution, total cell number or subset yield were found between patients and healthy donors. A total of 90 million to 140 million sorted cells were examined across all samples, and RNA yield correlated strongly with the number of cells per subset. In the study, TCRB repertoires of sorted circulating CD4+ T cell subsets from recently diagnosed type 1 diabetes patients were compared with those of matched healthy donors. Regulatory and stem cell-like memory subsets were isolated from only 8 patients and about 8 healthy donors, whereas naive and central memory subsets came from all 28 donors.

All of the isolated RNA was reverse transcribed with the High Capacity cDNA Reverse Transcription Kit, so expressed TCRB transcripts were sequenced. Deep immunoSEQ sequencing was performed on naive, central memory and regulatory T cell samples, with an average of around 3.5 million total reads per sample. Sorted cells were lysed in RLT buffer and RNA was extracted with DNase-treated RNeasy Micro or Mini kits, depending on cell number. To prevent cross-contamination, every cell subset was processed on its own, while patient and healthy donor samples were processed together. The immunoSEQ multiplex PCR was used to amplify TCRB sequences from cDNA, generating 87-bp fragments that spanned the CDR3 region. Sequencing of the amplicons was performed on the Illumina HiSeq platform. The published analysis was carried out like this. PCR bias was corrected computationally using synthetic template baselines, and reads within Hamming distance 2 were collapsed, with unmergeable singletons discarded. Reads were aligned against IMGT to assign V, D and J genes, CDR3 length and insertions or deletions at six rearrangement sites. Within each subset, clonotype counts were normalized to sorted cell number, after which true diversity and Gini coefficients were computed with the tcR R package. Repertoire sharing was quantified using the overlap coefficient calculated on TCRB nucleotide sequences. TCRdb provides this immuneACCESS table in a form limited to in-frame rearrangements. Some clones are lacking; in checked studies, under half of them reflect an unresolved V gene, and why the rest are absent is not known. V and J calls and clone size come straight from that table; D and trimming were deduced from the DNA. The sample has about 240,000 clones on record, 27% of them singletons. The ten biggest clones cover under 4.5% of the sample.

To note about this clone: The antigen this receptor binds is unknown. The input lacks base qualities; no much larger clone sits a single base away.

The investigation overall reported the following: PCR may preferentially amplify shorter templates, but because patient and control samples were amplified and corrected together, any resulting skew would affect both groups equally. Because small numbers of individuals were included in the HLA sub-analyses, any influence of HLA type on TCRB rearrangement was left unresolved. Because cDNA rather than genomic DNA was sequenced, highly expressing activated cells could have been over-represented, although no difference in activation and CD3 levels was found between groups. At VDJ recombination sites, patients with type 1 diabetes made fewer insertions and deleted more nucleotides, a pattern implying thymic rearrangement abnormalities. A moderate but significant shortening of TCRB CDR3 length was observed in type 1 diabetes patients in all four CD4+ subsets. Naive, central memory and regulatory TCRB repertoires appeared more similar among patients than among healthy donors.

Between the V and J ends, shortened by 0 bases and 3 bases respectively, the junction contains 8 bases. Its CDR3 holds 14 amino acids, cysteine through phenylalanine. The DNA shown is the 42-base CDR3, in frame from base 1. The CDR1 and CDR2 encoded by the germline V gene are SGHRS and YFSETQ. A single peripheral blood draw of around 120 mL on average was collected from each donor into heparinised tubes. A BD FACSAria II was used to sort naive, central memory, regulatory and stem cell-like memory CD4+ T cells with a panel that included CD45RO, CCR7, CD25, CD127, CD95 and CD27. Every sorted population had a purity above 98%. Right away, PBMCs were isolated by Lymphoprep density gradient centrifugation and were stained directly, with no culture step. So that batch effects would be minimized, each experiment stained and sorted samples in pairs, pairing one healthy donor with one patient.

This receptor was taken from a young man in good health. The rearranged chain carries TRBV5-1 and TRBJ2-3; the D gene is not confidently resolved. The sequenced sample consisted of central memory CD4+ T cells from blood. The DNA sequence is TGCGCCAGCAGCTTGGCCATAGAGACAGATACGCAGTATTTT. Its amino acids are CASSLAIETDTQYF.